A selection of T cell receptor beta chains follows, all from one sample in a study of response to subunit inactivated influenza vaccine. MiXCR, applied by TCRdb to the RT-PCR reads, yields one record per CDR3 protein. Of more than 450,000 distinct CDR3 sequences in the sample, around 11% were seen once. The source material was PBMCs from blood, sampled on the day of vaccination. The receptors derive from a man in his fifties who received an inactivated influenza vaccine. The CDR3 runs from the conserved cysteine through the conserved F or W. Fields, in order: V gene, D gene, J gene, clone size, CDR3 protein, CDR3 DNA. D genes are given only for firm matches. Where a row states a size, it is once, few, many or the class of an expanded clone; other rows omit it.

v_call: TRBV30
d_call: -
j_call: TRBJ2-3
clone_size: few
cdr3_aa: CAWSVQLGDTQYF
cdr3_nt: TGTGCCTGGAGCGTTCAACTAGGGGATACGCAGTATTTT

v_call: TRBV4-1
d_call: -
j_call: TRBJ1-5
clone_size: few
cdr3_aa: CASRRQPDRNQPQHF
cdr3_nt: TGCGCCAGCAGGAGACAGCCTGATCGCAATCAGCCCCAGCATTTT

v_call: TRBV9
d_call: TRBD2
j_call: TRBJ2-3
clone_size: few
cdr3_aa: CASSPPAGEPDTQYF
cdr3_nt: TGTGCCAGCAGCCCCCCGGCGGGAGAGCCAGATACGCAGTATTTT

v_call: TRBV6-5
d_call: -
j_call: TRBJ1-4
clone_size: many
cdr3_aa: CASSYWSGRGNEKLFF
cdr3_nt: TGTGCCAGCAGTTACTGGTCGGGACGCGGTAATGAAAAACTGTTTTTT

v_call: TRBV4-3
d_call: -
j_call: TRBJ2-1
clone_size: many
cdr3_aa: CASSLNVRNEQFF
cdr3_nt: TGCGCCAGCAGCCTAAATGTACGGAATGAGCAGTTCTTC

v_call: TRBV5-1
d_call: -
j_call: TRBJ2-2
clone_size: many
cdr3_aa: CASSFRGPDTGELFF
cdr3_nt: TGCGCCAGCAGCTTCCGGGGGCCCGACACCGGGGAGCTGTTTTTT

v_call: TRBV12-3/TRBV12-4
d_call: TRBD1
j_call: TRBJ1-2
clone_size: few
cdr3_aa: CASRSGGSGYGYTF
cdr3_nt: TGTGCCAGCAGATCAGGGGGGTCGGGTTATGGCTACACCTTC

v_call: TRBV2
d_call: TRBD2
j_call: TRBJ2-6
clone_size: many
cdr3_aa: CASRGLAGVLSGANVLTF
cdr3_nt: TGTGCCAGCAGAGGACTAGCGGGAGTTTTATCTGGGGCCAACGTCCTGACTTTC

v_call: TRBV7-9
d_call: -
j_call: TRBJ1-1
clone_size: few
cdr3_aa: CASGRLVNTEAFF
cdr3_nt: TGTGCCAGCGGCCGTCTTGTGAACACTGAAGCTTTCTTT

v_call: TRBV12-3/TRBV12-4
d_call: -
j_call: TRBJ2-3
clone_size: -
cdr3_aa: CASSLVSGLMGTQYF
cdr3_nt: TGTGCCAGCAGTTTAGTCTCCGGACTAATGGGTACGCAGTATTTT

v_call: TRBV10-3
d_call: TRBD1
j_call: TRBJ2-2
clone_size: -
cdr3_aa: CAISPGQGNTGELFF
cdr3_nt: TGTGCCATCAGTCCGGGACAGGGGAACACCGGGGAGCTGTTTTTT

v_call: TRBV6-1
d_call: -
j_call: TRBJ1-1
clone_size: few
cdr3_aa: CASTQDTARKAFF
cdr3_nt: TGTGCCAGCACCCAAGACACCGCCAGGAAAGCTTTCTTT

v_call: TRBV14
d_call: -
j_call: TRBJ1-1
clone_size: few
cdr3_aa: CASSTRGPIFKNTEAFF
cdr3_nt: TGTGCCAGCAGCACTAGGGGCCCTATATTTAAGAACACTGAAGCTTTCTTT

v_call: TRBV12-3/TRBV12-4
d_call: -
j_call: TRBJ2-7
clone_size: few
cdr3_aa: CASSLGVSEQYF
cdr3_nt: TGTGCCAGCAGTTTGGGGGTGAGCGAGCAGTACTTC

v_call: TRBV5-4
d_call: TRBD2
j_call: TRBJ2-1
clone_size: -
cdr3_aa: CASSLATSGRYNEQFF
cdr3_nt: TGTGCCAGCAGCTTGGCGACTAGCGGGAGGTACAATGAGCAGTTCTTC

v_call: TRBV12-3/TRBV12-4
d_call: -
j_call: TRBJ2-7
clone_size: -
cdr3_aa: CASSLGQDVYEQYF
cdr3_nt: TGTGCCAGCAGTTTAGGGCAGGACGTCTACGAGCAGTACTTC

v_call: TRBV28
d_call: -
j_call: TRBJ2-7
clone_size: -
cdr3_aa: CASSQKVYEQYF
cdr3_nt: TGTGCCAGCAGCCAGAAAGTCTACGAGCAGTACTTC

v_call: TRBV5-8
d_call: -
j_call: TRBJ2-4
clone_size: -
cdr3_aa: CASGRNIQYF
cdr3_nt: TGTGCCAGCGGCAGAAACATTCAGTACTTC

v_call: TRBV28
d_call: TRBD1
j_call: TRBJ2-3
clone_size: few
cdr3_aa: CASSLLVTGITDTQYF
cdr3_nt: TGTGCCAGCAGTTTACTGGTGACAGGGATCACAGATACGCAGTATTTT

v_call: TRBV7-6
d_call: TRBD2
j_call: TRBJ2-1
clone_size: -
cdr3_aa: CASSLPSGVGEQFF
cdr3_nt: TGTGCCAGCAGCTTACCTAGCGGGGTGGGAGAGCAGTTCTTC

v_call: TRBV7-2
d_call: -
j_call: TRBJ2-3
clone_size: few
cdr3_aa: CASSLAPATQYF
cdr3_nt: TGTGCCAGCAGCTTAGCGCCAGCGACGCAGTATTTT

v_call: TRBV6-2/TRBV6-3
d_call: -
j_call: TRBJ2-1
clone_size: many
cdr3_aa: CASTDPPGLTDPEQFF
cdr3_nt: TGTGCCAGCACCGATCCCCCGGGCCTAACCGACCCTGAGCAGTTCTTC

v_call: TRBV29-1
d_call: -
j_call: TRBJ1-1
clone_size: few
cdr3_aa: CSVREDRNTEAFF
cdr3_nt: TGCAGCGTCCGTGAGGACAGGAACACTGAAGCTTTCTTT

v_call: TRBV12-3/TRBV12-4
d_call: -
j_call: TRBJ2-5
clone_size: -
cdr3_aa: CASTFGGLTQYF
cdr3_nt: TGTGCCAGCACCTTTGGGGGTCTGACCCAGTACTTC

v_call: TRBV5-1
d_call: TRBD2
j_call: TRBJ2-3
clone_size: -
cdr3_aa: CASTLTGGDTQYF
cdr3_nt: TGCGCCAGCACCCTAACGGGGGGTGATACGCAGTATTTT

v_call: TRBV6-6
d_call: -
j_call: TRBJ1-1
clone_size: -
cdr3_aa: CASKGEGRTEAFF
cdr3_nt: TGTGCCAGCAAAGGAGAGGGTCGTACTGAAGCTTTCTTT

v_call: TRBV24-1
d_call: TRBD1
j_call: TRBJ2-1
clone_size: -
cdr3_aa: CATSDFRGLADTYNEQFF
cdr3_nt: TGTGCCACCAGTGATTTTAGGGGGCTAGCAGATACCTACAATGAGCAGTTCTTC

v_call: TRBV20-1
d_call: TRBD2
j_call: TRBJ2-5
clone_size: -
cdr3_aa: CCASPAERGTQETQYF
cdr3_nt: TGCTGTGCTAGCCCTGCGGAGCGGGGGACCCAAGAGACCCAGTACTTC

v_call: TRBV7-2
d_call: -
j_call: TRBJ2-7
clone_size: -
cdr3_aa: CASSLVASGNEQYF
cdr3_nt: TGTGCCAGCAGCTTAGTTGCCAGCGGAAACGAGCAGTACTTC

v_call: TRBV28
d_call: TRBD2
j_call: TRBJ2-1
clone_size: -
cdr3_aa: CACSPSGIKFNEQFF
cdr3_nt: TGTGCCTGCAGCCCAAGCGGGATTAAGTTCAATGAGCAGTTCTTC

v_call: TRBV29-1
d_call: -
j_call: TRBJ2-5
clone_size: few
cdr3_aa: CSVEVQQETQYF
cdr3_nt: TGCAGCGTTGAAGTTCAACAAGAGACCCAGTACTTC

v_call: TRBV14
d_call: TRBD1
j_call: TRBJ2-3
clone_size: once
cdr3_aa: CASSRGQGLMSTDTQYF
cdr3_nt: TGTGCCAGCAGCCGAGGACAGGGGCTTATGAGCACAGATACGCAGTATTTT

v_call: TRBV20-1
d_call: -
j_call: TRBJ2-5
clone_size: few
cdr3_aa: CSAEGPQETQYF
cdr3_nt: TGCAGTGCTGAGGGGCCTCAAGAGACCCAGTACTTC

v_call: TRBV20-1
d_call: TRBD2
j_call: TRBJ2-3
clone_size: many
cdr3_aa: CSATRTSGDLDTQYF
cdr3_nt: TGCAGTGCTACAAGGACTAGCGGGGACCTGGATACGCAGTATTTT

v_call: TRBV9
d_call: -
j_call: TRBJ1-5
clone_size: -
cdr3_aa: CASSVAAGRNQPQHF
cdr3_nt: TGTGCCAGCAGCGTAGCGGCGGGGCGCAATCAGCCCCAGCATTTT

v_call: TRBV5-1
d_call: TRBD1
j_call: TRBJ2-1
clone_size: many
cdr3_aa: CASSLGTGGSLSSYNEQFF
cdr3_nt: TGCGCCAGCAGCTTGGGAACAGGGGGGTCCCTCAGCTCCTACAATGAGCAGTTCTTC

v_call: TRBV29-1
d_call: TRBD2
j_call: TRBJ2-3
clone_size: many
cdr3_aa: CSVSSPTGGTDTQYF
cdr3_nt: TGCAGCGTTTCCTCCCCCACGGGAGGGACAGATACGCAGTATTTT

v_call: TRBV28
d_call: -
j_call: TRBJ2-2
clone_size: many
cdr3_aa: CASSLQDTGELFF
cdr3_nt: TGTGCCAGCAGTCTACAGGATACCGGGGAGCTGTTTTTT

v_call: TRBV24-1
d_call: TRBD2
j_call: TRBJ2-3
clone_size: few
cdr3_aa: CATSDLLGGETDTQYF
cdr3_nt: TGTGCCACCAGTGATTTGCTCGGGGGGGAGACAGATACGCAGTATTTT